One and the same sample provided the 10 T cell receptor beta chains below, sequenced in a study of blood T cell repertoires in COVID-19. Clones were read by immunoSEQ multiplex PCR, and TCRdb kept only the in-frame ones, dropping some. The data show around 220,000 clones, 80% to 90% seen once. Sequenced sample: peripheral blood. The receptor source for this set is a man aged 18 to 29 with active or convalescent COVID-19.

The chain links TRBV5-1 to TRBJ2-3, with D perhaps matching TRBD2 (5 bases). V lost 6 bases, J lost 1 base, and 15 bases lay in between. The germline V gene encodes CDR1 SGHRS and CDR2 YFSETQ. This CDR3 comprises 15 residues. In nucleotides, the CDR3 is TGCGCCAGCACACAATCCGGGCGGGGCACAGATACGCAGTATTTT. Translation: CASTQSGRGTDTQYF.

The chain recombines TRBV19 with TRBJ2-5, with a tentative D call TRBD1 (6 bases). CDR3 length: 14 residues. The V and J ends lost 4 bases and 4 bases respectively, with 13 bases between them. Germline lookup yields CDR1 LNHDA and CDR2 SQIVND (reference sequence). The CDR3 spells CASSNTRGIETQYF. CDR3 in DNA: TGTGCCAGTAGTAACACCAGGGGAATAGAGACCCAGTACTTC.

This rearrangement joins TRBV28 to TRBJ1-1, with a weak D call TRBD1 (5 bases). Trimming left V 4 bases short and J 6 bases short, with 18 bases between. CDR1 and CDR2 from the germline V gene are MDHEN and SYDVKM. This CDR3 is built from 15 residues. This chain's CDR3 is CASSSSRVVYAEAFF. The CDR3 nucleotides read TGTGCCAGCAGTTCTTCCAGGGTAGTGTACGCTGAAGCTTTCTTT.

This rearrangement joins TRBV6-5 to TRBJ2-7; TRBD1 might be the D (6 bases). In germline, CDR1 is MNHEY, CDR2 SVGAGI. The CDR3 is made up of 13 amino acids. V lost 0 bases to trimming and J lost 9 bases, with 12 bases between them. Here the CDR3 reads CASSYSSGRGQYF. The CDR3, as DNA: TGTGCCAGCAGTTACTCGAGTGGCAGGGGGCAGTACTTC.

The chain combines TRBV14 with TRBJ2-7; perhaps TRBD2 as D (6 bases). CDR1 is SGHDN, CDR2 FVKESK, per germline. Trimming took 1 base from V and 6 from J, leaving 13 bases between them. CDR3 size: 14 residues. The CDR3 loop is CASSQVTSFSEQYF. Written as DNA, the CDR3 is TGTGCCAGCAGCCAAGTCACTAGCTTCTCCGAGCAGTACTTC.

The V and J genes are TRBV5-8 and TRBJ2-5; D is unresolved. Germline assignment: CDR1 SGHTS and CDR2 YDEGEE. The CDR3 loop spans 14 amino acids. Trimming cost V 1 base and J 2 bases, with 9 bases left between them. The CDR3 region is CASSLNSIQETQYF. The CDR3, as DNA: TGTGCCAGCAGCTTGAACAGTATTCAAGAGACCCAGTACTTC.

This rearrangement joins TRBV19 to TRBJ2-4; weak D call: TRBD2 (5 bases). Germline V gives CDR1 LNHDA, CDR2 SQIVND (reference sequence). V was clipped by 10 bases and J by 3 bases, with 13 bases between them. The CDR3 is made up of 13 amino acids. CDR3 amino acids: CATREGNKNIQYF. The CDR3 nucleotides are TGTGCCACCCGCGAGGGTAACAAAAACATTCAGTACTTC.

The chain recombines TRBV9 with TRBJ1-1, with 7 bases fitting TRBD1. This CDR3 comprises 14 residues. The germline CDR1 and CDR2 sequences are SGDLS and YYNGEE. The V and J ends lost 2 bases and 0 bases, in that order; junction bases with no gene match: 1. CDR3 protein: CASSVGQVNTEAFF. The CDR3 DNA follows: TGTGCCAGCAGCGTCGGACAGGTGAACACTGAAGCTTTCTTT.

The chain is built from TRBV10-2 and TRBJ2-7, with TRBD2 as a possible D gene (6 bases). Germline-derived CDR1 and CDR2 are WSHSY and SAAADI. The CDR3 runs 15 residues. V lost 2 bases to trimming and J lost 5 bases, with 16 bases between them. The CDR3 DNA follows: TGCGCCAGCAGTGAGACCCTGGTCGCGGGGAACGAGCAGTACTTC. Translating it yields CASSETLVAGNEQYF.

The CDR3 protein is CASSTGITYEQYF. The CDR3 nucleotides read TGTGCCAGCAGTACAGGAATAACCTACGAGCAGTACTTC. The V and J genes are TRBV27 and TRBJ2-7; possible D gene TRBD1, 5 bases. Germline V lookup: CDR1 MNHEY, CDR2 SMNVEV (reference sequence). V shed 5 bases and J shed 2 bases, with 10 bases lying between them. The CDR3 loop spans 13 amino acids.